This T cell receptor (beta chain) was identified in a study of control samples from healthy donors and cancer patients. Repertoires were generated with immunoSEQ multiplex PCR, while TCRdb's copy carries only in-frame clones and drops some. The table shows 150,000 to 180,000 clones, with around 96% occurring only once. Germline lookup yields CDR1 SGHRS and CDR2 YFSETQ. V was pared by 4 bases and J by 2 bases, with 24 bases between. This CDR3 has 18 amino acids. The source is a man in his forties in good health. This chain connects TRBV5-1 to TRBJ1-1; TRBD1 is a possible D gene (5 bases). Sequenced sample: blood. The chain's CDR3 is CASSPRGRATLTNTEAFF. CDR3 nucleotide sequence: TGCGCCAGCAGCCCCCGGGGCAGGGCAACTCTTACAAACACTGAAGCTTTCTTT.